This T cell receptor beta chain originates from a study of blood T cells in healthy people across ages. General study findings and limits: When set beside aged donors, long-lived donors presented more naive CD4+ cells and higher diversity. The CMV status of each donor remained undetermined, and this could have confounded shifts in expanded clonotypes. Older age coincided with a roughly linear decline in TCR beta diversity per million T cells.

On this clonotype itself: Its antigen is currently unknown.

With a J-beta primer mix and a sample-barcoded 5' primer, a second PCR ran roughly 6 to 12 cycles. Every molecule of cDNA carried a tag from a template-switch adaptor with 12 random nucleotides. Each CDR3 protein is one row after TCRdb ran MiXCR on the 5' RACE reads. The sample carries approximately 690,000 distinct CDR3 sequences, 58% recorded once. The sequenced material came from blood. The receptor was isolated from a man aged 60 to 75 in good health.

CDR3 region: CASSQDLLNEQFF. In DNA form, the CDR3 reads TGTGCCAGCAGCCAAGATCTACTTAATGAGCAGTTCTTC. The J gene is TRBJ2-1, the V gene TRBV4-2; no reliable D call. Germline CDR1 and CDR2: LGHNA and YNFKEQ. This CDR3 comprises 13 residues. Trimming stripped 0 bases from V and 7 bases from J, with 7 bases between.